This T cell receptor beta chain was sequenced for a study of blood T cell repertoires in COVID-19. In the study overall: COVID-19 samples, acute and convalescent, were from the United States, Italy and Spain.

In the study's own analysis: Amplification from reference gene primers served as the basis for estimated nucleated cell counts. The repertoire was sequenced with immunoSEQ multiplex PCR; TCRdb's copy has only in-frame clones and lacks some. V and J calls and clone size are given by that table; D and trimming were obtained from the DNA. The sample shows about 230,000 clones, roughly 80% of them seen only once. Germline values: CDR1 SGHDT, CDR2 YYEEEE. V lost 4 bases and J lost 15; bases outside the gene matches: 12. The CDR3 is made up of 13 amino acids. V is TRBV5-6 and J is TRBJ1-5; the match to TRBD1 covers 8 bases. Sequenced input: peripheral blood. This TCR was recovered from a woman over 75 with acute or convalescent COVID-19. The CDR3 DNA follows: TGTGCCAGCAGCCGCGGAAGGACAGGGAATTTGCATTTT. Protein: CASSRGRTGNLHF.